This is a list of T cell receptor beta chains from one sample in a study of T cells in localized non-small cell lung cancer. Profiling relied on immunoSEQ multiplex PCR, and the TCRdb table lists in-frame clones only, not all of them. This table has 70,000 to 95,000 clones, roughly 90% appearing once. This specimen was PBMCs, taken before any cancer treatment. The receptor set was obtained from a woman aged 40-75 years with stage II squamous cell lung carcinoma. CDR3s include the opening cysteine and the closing phenylalanine or tryptophan. Fields, in order: clone size, J gene, D gene, V gene, CDR3 DNA, CDR3 protein. The D gene is left open where the match is weak. Size values are once, few and many counts, or a class for expanded clones, and some rows have none.

NA,TRBJ1-1,TRBD1,TRBV7-9,TGTGCCAGCAGCCCCGGACAGGGATGGACTGAAGCTTTCTTT,CASSPGQGWTEAFF
NA,TRBJ1-2,NA,TRBV7-9,TGCGCCAGCAGCCAAGATCCAGGGCCGGGGGTAGACGGCTACACCTTC,CASSQDPGPGVDGYTF
once,TRBJ1-4,NA,TRBV5-1,TGCGCCAGCAGCTTGGGAGGCAGGGAGAGTGAAAAACTGTTTTTT,CASSLGGRESEKLFF
NA,TRBJ2-1,NA,TRBV5-1,TGCGCCAGCAGCTCGGGAACCTACAATGAGCAGTTCTTC,CASSSGTYNEQFF
NA,TRBJ1-5,NA,TRBV28,TGTGCCAGCAGGCTGGACGATAGCAATCAGCCCCAGCATTTT,CASRLDDSNQPQHF
NA,TRBJ2-1,NA,TRBV19,TGTGCCAGTAGTCTTGGGACTGGTCCGGATGAGCAGTTCTTC,CASSLGTGPDEQFF
NA,TRBJ2-3,NA,TRBV4-1,TGCGCCAGCAGCCCCCCGGTAAGGACAGATACGCAGTATTTT,CASSPPVRTDTQYF
NA,TRBJ2-7,NA,TRBV10-3,TGTGCCGTCGCGGCCGGGACGGAAGCCTACGAGCAGTACTTC,CAVAAGTEAYEQYF
few,TRBJ2-5,NA,TRBV5-6,TGTGCCAGCAGCTTGGCCGGGGGGCCGGAGACCCAGTACTTC,CASSLAGGPETQYF
NA,TRBJ1-6,NA,TRBV27,TGTGCCAGCACCGTACAGGGAAACAATTCACCCCTCCACTTT,CASTVQGNNSPLHF
NA,TRBJ1-2,NA,TRBV10-1,TGCGCCAGTTCAGGGGACCGAAAGGGAGGCTACACCTTC,CASSGDRKGGYTF
once,TRBJ1-1,NA,TRBV28,TGTGCCAGCAGAGAGAGTGCGGTGAACACTGAAGCTTTCTTT,CASRESAVNTEAFF
NA,TRBJ1-4,NA,TRBV4-1,TGCGCCAGCAGCCAAGCTTGGCAGGCAACTAATGAAAAACTGTTTTTT,CASSQAWQATNEKLFF
NA,TRBJ1-1,NA,TRBV5-6,TGTGCCAGCAGCTTGTTGCAGGGGACCACTGAAGCTTTCTTT,CASSLLQGTTEAFF
NA,TRBJ1-4,TRBD1,TRBV19,TGTGCCAGTAGTAGAGGGACAGGTGAAAAACTGTTTTTT,CASSRGTGEKLFF